The 14 T cell receptor beta chains below come from one sample, sequenced in a study of OX40 agonist ivuxolimab in advanced cancers. TCRdb keeps only in-frame clones here, not all; method: immunoSEQ multiplex PCR. Among about 18,000 clones listed, about nine tenths were seen once. This specimen was CD4+ or CD8+ T cells sorted from blood, taken in a trial of the OX40 agonist ivuxolimab. The receptors come from an adult with an advanced solid tumor such as melanoma, head and neck, liver or kidney cancer.

This clone was counted between two and nine times. The genes are TRBV28 and TRBJ2-3, with TRBD2 matching over 13 bases. Per germline, CDR1 MDHEN and CDR2 SYDVKM. The CDR3 is 20 amino acids. J lost 2 bases, V lost 6 bases, and 17 bases had no gene match. The CDR3 DNA follows: TGTGCCAGCAGACAAATCGGACTAGCGGGAGATCTCACCTCCACAGATACGCAGTATTTT. Its translation is CASRQIGLAGDLTSTDTQYF.

This chain connects TRBV6-6 to TRBJ2-2, with 11 bases that match TRBD2. V dropped 6 bases and J dropped 7; count of bases not matched to a gene: 10. CDR1 and CDR2 from the germline V gene are MNHNY and SVGAGI (reference sequence). The CDR3 extends over 16 amino acids. The CDR3 DNA reads as TGTGCCAGCAGGTCAACTAGCGGGAGAAGGGACGGGGAGCTGTTTTTT. Translated, it gives CASRSTSGRRDGELFF.

The chain has TRBV19 and TRBJ1-2; D is perhaps TRBD1 (5 bases). V lost 9 bases and J lost 5, with 13 bases in between. Germline CDR1 is LNHDA and CDR2 is SQIVND (reference sequence). This CDR3 region has 12 residues. CDR3 nucleotide sequence: TGTGCCAGCGGGGGGGACGGTTATGGCTACACCTTC. This sequence encodes CASGGDGYGYTF.

This clone came up a few times. This rearrangement joins TRBV28 to TRBJ2-5; 7 bases line up with TRBD1. This CDR3 is 13 amino acids long. CDR1 is MDHEN and CDR2 is SYDVKM in the germline V gene. V gave up 6 bases and J gave up 3 bases; unmatched junction bases: 4. The CDR3 spells CASRNTGEETQYF. CDR3 coding DNA: TGTGCCAGCAGGAATACAGGGGAAGAGACCCAGTACTTC.

The chain employs TRBV27 and TRBJ2-3, with a weak D call TRBD1 (5 bases). The V end was cut by 3 bases, the J end by 1 base, with 11 bases between. The germline V gene has CDR1 MNHEY and CDR2 SMNVEV (reference sequence). The CDR3 extends over 15 amino acids. CDR3 nucleotides: TGTGCCAGCAGTTTCTCCAGGGTTGGCACAGATACGCAGTATTTT. Its translation: CASSFSRVGTDTQYF.

V and J are TRBV28 and TRBJ1-2; D ambiguous. CDR1 is MDHEN, CDR2 SYDVKM, per germline. V was shortened by 2 bases and J by 4 bases, with 8 bases between the two germline ends. CDR3 length: 13 residues. Written as DNA, the CDR3 is TGTGCCAGCAGTTTAGTTCCGGTCTATGGCTACACCTTC. Translation gives CASSLVPVYGYTF.

CDR3 in DNA: TGTGCCAGCAGCTTAGTGGGGGCGGGGGAGCTGTTTTTT. Translating gives CASSLVGAGELFF. This chain uses TRBV11-2 with TRBJ2-2, with a possible D match to TRBD1 (6 bases). From germline, CDR1 is SGHAT and CDR2 FQNNGV. This CDR3 spans 13 amino acids. V lost 1 base, J lost 8 bases, and 8 bases lay in between.

The V and J genes are TRBV5-6 and TRBJ2-2; D gene uncertain. The CDR3 length is 15 residues. Germline CDR1 SGHDT, CDR2 YYEEEE. Trimming shortened V by 10 bases and J by 0 bases, and 16 bases separated the two germline ends. The CDR3 region has the DNA TGTGCCTGGAGTGTACTGGCAGCGAACACCGGGGAGCTGTTTTTT. It codes for CAWSVLAANTGELFF.

The sample holds a few counts of this clone. The chain uses TRBV9 and TRBJ2-1; 9 positions agree with TRBD1. This CDR3 is built from 14 residues. Germline V lookup: CDR1 SGDLS, CDR2 YYNGEE. Trimming cost V 4 bases and J 10 bases; bases outside gene matches: 9. As DNA, the CDR3 is TGTGCCAGCAGCCCCCGGGACAGGGAAGGGGAGCAGTTCTTC. As protein: CASSPRDREGEQFF.

The chain combines TRBV30 with TRBJ1-1, with D perhaps TRBD1 (5 bases). The CDR3 contains 11 residues. The V end lost 7 bases, the J end lost 1 base, and 7 bases lay between the germline ends. The V gene's germline CDR1 is GTSNPN and CDR2 SVGIG (reference sequence). DNA for the CDR3: TGTGCCTTACAGGAGAACACTGAAGCTTTCTTT. Residues: CALQENTEAFF.

This chain links TRBV7-9 with TRBJ1-3, with TRBD1 as a possible D gene (6 bases). The CDR3 has 16 residues. CDR1 is SEHNR and CDR2 is FQNEAQ in the germline V gene (reference sequence). The V end was cut by 5 bases, the J end by 4 bases, with 18 bases between. This CDR3 reads CASSPHLQGIGNTIYF. The CDR3 DNA reads as TGTGCCAGCAGCCCGCACTTACAGGGAATCGGAAACACCATATATTTT.

This clone was seen a handful of times. The V gene is TRBV5-6, the J gene TRBJ1-2; no clear D gene. The CDR3 contains 13 residues. In germline, CDR1 is SGHDT, CDR2 YYEEEE. V lost 3 bases to trimming and J lost 8 bases, with 14 bases between them. CDR3 sequence: CASSYLGFSGYTF. CDR3 nucleotides: TGTGCCAGCAGCTATCTAGGTTTTTCCGGCTACACCTTC.

The V gene is TRBV7-2, the J gene TRBJ2-5; D gene ambiguous. The DNA end is a closer match to TRBJ2-7, so the J assignment may be wrong. CDR1 SGHTA and CDR2 FQGNSA come from the germline V gene. The CDR3 is 14 residues long. The CDR3 spells CASSLPTYSYEQYF. In nucleotides, the CDR3 is TGTGCCAGCAGCTTACCGACATACTCCTACGAGCAGTACTTC.

This chain joins TRBV6-6 and TRBJ2-5, with D perhaps matching TRBD1 or TRBD2 (5 bases each). The V gene lost 8 bases and the J gene lost 2 bases, with 15 bases spanning the gap. The germline gives CDR1 MNHNY, CDR2 SVGAGI (reference sequence). This CDR3 region has 14 residues. The CDR3: CASQLWGRQETQYF. CDR3 in DNA: TGTGCCAGCCAGTTATGGGGACGTCAAGAGACCCAGTACTTC.